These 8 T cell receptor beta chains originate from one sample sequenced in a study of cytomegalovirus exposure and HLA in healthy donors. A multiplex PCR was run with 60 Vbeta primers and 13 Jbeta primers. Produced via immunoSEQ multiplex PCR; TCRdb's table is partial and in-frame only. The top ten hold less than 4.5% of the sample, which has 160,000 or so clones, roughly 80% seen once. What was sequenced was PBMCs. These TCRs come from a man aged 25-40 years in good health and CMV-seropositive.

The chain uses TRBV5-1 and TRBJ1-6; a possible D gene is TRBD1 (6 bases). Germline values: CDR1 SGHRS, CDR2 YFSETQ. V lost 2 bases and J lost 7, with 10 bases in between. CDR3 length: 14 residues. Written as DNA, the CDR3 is TGCGCCAGCAGCTTCCGGACAGCGAATTCACCCCTCCACTTT. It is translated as CASSFRTANSPLHF.

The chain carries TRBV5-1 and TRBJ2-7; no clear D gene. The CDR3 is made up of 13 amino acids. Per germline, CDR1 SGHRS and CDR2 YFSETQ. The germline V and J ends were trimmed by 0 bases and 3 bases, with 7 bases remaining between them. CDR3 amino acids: CASSLDINYEQYF. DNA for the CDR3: TGCGCCAGCAGCTTGGACATAAACTACGAGCAGTACTTC.

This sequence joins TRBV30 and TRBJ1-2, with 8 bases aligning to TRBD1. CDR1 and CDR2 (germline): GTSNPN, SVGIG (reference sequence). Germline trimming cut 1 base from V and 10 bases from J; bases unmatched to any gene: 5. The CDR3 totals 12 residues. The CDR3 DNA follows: TGTGCCTGGAGTGCGGCCAGGGGGCCCTACACCTTC. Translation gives CAWSAARGPYTF.

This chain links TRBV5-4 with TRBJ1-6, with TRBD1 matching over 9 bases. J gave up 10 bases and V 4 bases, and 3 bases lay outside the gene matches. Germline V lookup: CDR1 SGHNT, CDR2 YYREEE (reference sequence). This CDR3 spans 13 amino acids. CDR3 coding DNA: TGTGCCAGCAGCAGCACAGGGGGCTCACCCCTCCACTTT. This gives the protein CASSSTGGSPLHF. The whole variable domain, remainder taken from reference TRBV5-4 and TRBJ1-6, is ETGVTQSPTHLIKTRGQQVTLRCSSQSGHNTVSWYQQALGQGPQFIFQYYREEENGRGNFPPRFSGLQFPNYSSELNVNALELDDSALYLCASSSTGGSPLHFGNGTRLTVT.

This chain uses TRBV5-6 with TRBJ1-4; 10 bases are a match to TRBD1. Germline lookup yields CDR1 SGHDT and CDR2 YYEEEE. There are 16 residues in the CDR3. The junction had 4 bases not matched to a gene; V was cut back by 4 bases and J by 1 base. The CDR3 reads CASSPGQGVTNEKLFF. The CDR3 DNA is TGTGCCAGCAGCCCAGGACAGGGGGTAACTAATGAAAAACTGTTTTTT.

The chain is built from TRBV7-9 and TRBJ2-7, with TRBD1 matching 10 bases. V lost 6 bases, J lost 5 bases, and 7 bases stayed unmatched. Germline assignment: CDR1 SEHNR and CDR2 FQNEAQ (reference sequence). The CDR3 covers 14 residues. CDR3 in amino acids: CASRLRQGAHEQYF. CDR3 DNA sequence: TGTGCCAGCAGACTCCGACAGGGGGCCCACGAGCAGTACTTC.

Here the CDR3 reads CASSWLRTGRSYEQYF. The CDR3 coding sequence is TGTGCCAGCAGCTGGCTACGGACAGGGAGGTCCTACGAGCAGTACTTC. This sequence joins TRBV5-5 and TRBJ2-7, with 8 bases matching TRBD1. The CDR3 totals 16 residues. CDR1 is SGHKS, CDR2 YYEKEE, per germline (reference sequence). V trimming: 3 bases; J trimming: 1 base; junction bases outside the gene matches: 9.

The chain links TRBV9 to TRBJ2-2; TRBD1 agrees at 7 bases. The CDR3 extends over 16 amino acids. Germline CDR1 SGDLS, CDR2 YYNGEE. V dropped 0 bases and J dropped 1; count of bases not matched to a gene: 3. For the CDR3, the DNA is TGTGCCAGCAGCGTAGGTGCAGGGGGGAACACCGGGGAGCTGTTTTTT. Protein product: CASSVGAGGNTGELFF.